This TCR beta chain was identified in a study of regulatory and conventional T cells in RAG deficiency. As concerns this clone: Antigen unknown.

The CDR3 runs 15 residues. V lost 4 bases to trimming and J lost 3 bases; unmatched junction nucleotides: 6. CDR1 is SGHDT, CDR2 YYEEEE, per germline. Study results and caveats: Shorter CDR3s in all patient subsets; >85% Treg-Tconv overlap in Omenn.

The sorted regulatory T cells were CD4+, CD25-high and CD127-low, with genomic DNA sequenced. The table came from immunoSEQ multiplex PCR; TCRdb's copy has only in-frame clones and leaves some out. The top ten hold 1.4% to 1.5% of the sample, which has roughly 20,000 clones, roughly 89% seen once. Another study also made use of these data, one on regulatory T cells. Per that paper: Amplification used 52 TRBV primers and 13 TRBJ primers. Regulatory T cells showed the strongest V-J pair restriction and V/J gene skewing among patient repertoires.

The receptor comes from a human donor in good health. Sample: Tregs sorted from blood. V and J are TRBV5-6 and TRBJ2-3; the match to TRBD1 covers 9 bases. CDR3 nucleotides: TGTGCCAGCAGCCCTGGACAGGGGTGGACAGATACGCAGTATTTT. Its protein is CASSPGQGWTDTQYF.